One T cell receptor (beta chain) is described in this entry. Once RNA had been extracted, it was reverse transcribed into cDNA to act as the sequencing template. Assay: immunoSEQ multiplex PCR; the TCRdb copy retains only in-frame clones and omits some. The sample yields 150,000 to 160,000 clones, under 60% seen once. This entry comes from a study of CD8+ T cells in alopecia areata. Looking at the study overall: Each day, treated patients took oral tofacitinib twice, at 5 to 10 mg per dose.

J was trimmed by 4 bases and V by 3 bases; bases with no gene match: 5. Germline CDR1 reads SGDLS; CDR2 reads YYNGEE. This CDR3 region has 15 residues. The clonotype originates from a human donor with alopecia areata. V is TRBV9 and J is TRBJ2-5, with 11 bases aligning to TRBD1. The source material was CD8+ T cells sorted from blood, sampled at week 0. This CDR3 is CASSGRDRGSETQYF. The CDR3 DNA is TGTGCCAGCAGCGGCCGGGACAGGGGGTCAGAGACCCAGTACTTC. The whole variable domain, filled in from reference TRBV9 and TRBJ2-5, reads DSGVTQTPKHLITATGQRVTLRCSPRSGDLSVYWYQQSLDQGLQFLIQYYNGEERAKGNILERFSAQQFPDLHSELNLSSLELGDSALYFCASSGRDRGSETQYFGPGTRLLVL.